This note documents a single T cell receptor (beta chain) sequence. Its antigen is unidentified. The record originates from a study of cytomegalovirus exposure and HLA in healthy donors. About the study: The platform used for the approximately 120 validation repertoires matched that of the 666 first-cohort repertoires, a later analysis reported.

Here immunoSEQ multiplex PCR was the method, and the copy in TCRdb shows in-frame clones only, minus some. The repertoire holds roughly 220,000 clones, 65% to 85% seen once, with 11% to 15% in the top ten. General observations from the study: In vitro work confirmed that a few CMV-associated chains recognize CMV antigens. That first-cohort TCR clusters tended to co-occur in the 90 to 150 validation repertoires was found in a later analysis.

The sequencing sample was made of PBMCs. This clonotype was obtained from a woman aged 25 to 39 in good health and CMV-seropositive.

The CDR3 here is CASSYSLAENTEAFF. Here the CDR3 DNA reads TGTGCCAGCAGTTACTCTCTGGCCGAGAACACTGAAGCTTTCTTT. V is TRBV6-5 and J is TRBJ1-1; no clear D. Germline V gene sequence: CDR1 MNHEY, CDR2 SVGAGI. The ends were cut back, 0 bases at V and 1 base at J, with 9 bases in the middle. CDR3 length equals 15 residues.